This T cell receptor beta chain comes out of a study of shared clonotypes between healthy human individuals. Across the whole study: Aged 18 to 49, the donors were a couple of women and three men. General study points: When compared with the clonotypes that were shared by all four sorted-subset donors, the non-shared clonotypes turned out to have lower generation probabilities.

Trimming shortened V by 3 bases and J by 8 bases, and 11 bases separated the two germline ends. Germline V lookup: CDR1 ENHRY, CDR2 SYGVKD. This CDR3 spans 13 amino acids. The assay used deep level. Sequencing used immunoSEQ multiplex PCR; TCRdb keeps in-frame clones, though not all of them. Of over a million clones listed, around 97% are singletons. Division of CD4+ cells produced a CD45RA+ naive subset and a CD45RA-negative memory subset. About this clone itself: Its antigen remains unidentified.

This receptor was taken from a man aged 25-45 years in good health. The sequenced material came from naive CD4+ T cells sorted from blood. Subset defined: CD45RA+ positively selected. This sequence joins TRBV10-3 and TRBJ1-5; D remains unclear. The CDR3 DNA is TGTGCCATCAGTGATAAGGACGGGGAGCCCCAGCATTTT. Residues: CAISDKDGEPQHF.